These 20 T cell receptor beta chains originate from one sample sequenced in a study of cytomegalovirus exposure and HLA in healthy donors. Both 60 Vbeta primers and 13 Jbeta primers went into the PCR. The assay was immunoSEQ multiplex PCR, and TCRdb's table has in-frame clones only and misses some. Altogether 150,000 to 200,000 clones are present, roughly 90% being singletons, with the ten largest covering around 0.25%. Specimen: PBMCs. All receptors derive from a girl under three years old in good health and CMV-seronegative.

The chain has TRBV29-1 and TRBJ1-3, with D uncertain. The V gene's germline CDR1 is SQVTM and CDR2 ANQGSEA. The CDR3 contains 12 residues. Trimming cost V 8 bases and J 0 bases, with 8 bases left between them. The CDR3 here is CSIESSGNTIYF. The CDR3 DNA is TGCAGCATCGAGAGCTCTGGAAACACCATATATTTT.

V gene TRBV11-1 combines with J gene TRBJ2-1; the match to TRBD2 covers 11 bases. There are 15 residues in the CDR3. The V gene end was trimmed by 5 bases and the J gene end by 6 bases; junction bases not matched to a gene: 6. In germline, CDR1 is SGHAT, CDR2 FQDESV (reference sequence). The CDR3 nucleotides are TGTGCCAGCAGCAATCCTAGCGGGAGGACCAATGAGCAGTTCTTC. It codes for CASSNPSGRTNEQFF.

This chain connects TRBV30 to TRBJ1-1; weak D call: TRBD1 (5 bases). CDR1 and CDR2 from the germline V gene are GTSNPN and SVGIG (reference sequence). The ends were cut back, 4 bases at V and 0 bases at J, with 12 bases in the middle. This CDR3 comprises 14 residues. CDR3: CAWTQGIVNTEAFF. The DNA of the CDR3 is TGTGCCTGGACGCAGGGAATTGTGAACACTGAAGCTTTCTTT.

J is TRBJ1-2 and V is TRBV11-2; D unclear. This CDR3 spans 12 amino acids. V lost 5 bases and J lost 6, with 10 bases in between. Germline CDR1 SGHAT, CDR2 FQNNGV. The CDR3 DNA is TGTGCCAGCAGCCGTTCGCGGCATGGCTACACCTTC. Translating gives CASSRSRHGYTF.

This clone was detected only a few times. This rearrangement joins TRBV6-1 to TRBJ2-7; the match to TRBD2 covers 8 bases. The germline V gene has CDR1 MNHNS and CDR2 SASEGT. This CDR3 region has 15 residues. The junction had 6 bases not matched to a gene; V was cut back by 4 bases and J by 1 base. The CDR3 sequence is CASSVASGPSYEQYF. The CDR3 region has the DNA TGTGCCAGCAGTGTGGCTAGCGGGCCATCCTACGAGCAGTACTTC.

This chain connects TRBV7-2 to TRBJ2-1, with a possible D match to TRBD2 (6 bases). V was trimmed by 7 bases and J by 2 bases, leaving 18 bases between them. The CDR3 length is 16 residues. CDR1 and CDR2 from the germline V gene are SGHTA and FQGNSA. The CDR3 loop reads CASIRIGGTTYNEQFF. CDR3 in DNA: TGTGCCAGCATCCGTATCGGGGGAACAACCTACAATGAGCAGTTCTTC.

The DNA of the CDR3 is TGTGCCAGTAGTATAGCTGACAGTACCCACGAGCAGTACTTC. Its protein product is CASSIADSTHEQYF. The V and J genes are TRBV19 and TRBJ2-5; possible D gene TRBD1, 5 bases. The DNA end lines up better with TRBJ2-7; the J call may be wrong. The CDR3 has 14 amino acids. Germline assignment: CDR1 LNHDA and CDR2 SQIVND (reference sequence).

The chain employs TRBV4-1 and TRBJ1-1; D gene ambiguous. Trimming shortened V by 0 bases and J by 1 base, and 6 bases separated the two germline ends. This CDR3 comprises 14 residues. The germline V gene has CDR1 MGHRA and CDR2 YSYEKL. CDR3 in DNA: TGCGCCAGCAGCCAAGATGGAGCGAACACTGAAGCTTTCTTT. This translates into CASSQDGANTEAFF.

The rearrangement joins TRBV19 to TRBJ2-1, with a weak D call TRBD2 (5 bases). The CDR3 extends over 15 amino acids. CDR1 is LNHDA, CDR2 SQIVND, per germline (reference sequence). V was clipped by 7 bases and J by 8 bases, with 21 bases between them. The CDR3 loop reads CASNPGIFSRYEQFF. CDR3 sequence (DNA): TGTGCCAGTAATCCGGGGATTTTCAGTCGCTATGAGCAGTTCTTC.

The V call is TRBV5-4, the J call TRBJ2-2, with 10 positions matching TRBD2. Germline CDR1 and CDR2: SGHNT and YYREEE (reference sequence). There are 16 residues in the CDR3. The V and J ends lost 4 bases and 7 bases, in that order; junction bases with no gene match: 10. In DNA, the CDR3 is TGTGCCAGCAGCCCCGGTGGTAGCGGGAGGTACGGGGAGCTGTTTTTT. Translation gives CASSPGGSGRYGELFF.

The chain links TRBV5-1 to TRBJ1-1, with D maybe TRBD1 (5 bases). V was pared by 6 bases and J by 1 base, with 13 bases between. This CDR3 is 14 amino acids long. Per the germline V gene, CDR1 is SGHRS and CDR2 is YFSETQ. The CDR3 sequence is CASTGGRGNTEAFF. CDR3 coding DNA: TGCGCCAGCACGGGGGGACGGGGGAACACTGAAGCTTTCTTT.

V usage is TRBV6-7 and J usage is TRBJ2-7, with D perhaps TRBD2 (5 bases). TRBV6-7 is sorted into the ORF group, with uncertain function. This CDR3 comprises 16 residues. Trimming took off 7 bases at V and 6 bases at J, with 25 bases between the two ends. CDR3 sequence: CASITRGNGELCEQYF. In DNA, the CDR3 is TGTGCCAGCATTACTCGAGGGAACGGGGAGTTGTGCGAGCAGTACTTC.

This chain joins TRBV19 and TRBJ2-5; 10 nucleotides agree with TRBD1. The CDR3 sequence is 17 residues long. Germline-derived CDR1 and CDR2 are LNHDA and SQIVND (reference sequence). V lost 6 bases to trimming and J lost 1 base; unmatched junction nucleotides: 11. CDR3 sequence reads: CASRTTGGGISQETQYF. The CDR3, as DNA: TGTGCCAGTAGGACGACAGGGGGCGGAATTTCCCAAGAGACCCAGTACTTC.

The rearrangement joins TRBV2 to TRBJ2-5, with a possible D match to TRBD2 (6 bases). This CDR3 has 15 residues. V was shortened by 3 bases and J by 7 bases, with 18 bases between the two germline ends. Per germline, CDR1 SNHLY and CDR2 FYNNEI. This CDR3 reads CASSDVALPGGTQYF. The CDR3 DNA reads as TGTGCCAGCAGTGATGTAGCGCTGCCCGGGGGGACCCAGTACTTC.

The rearrangement joins TRBV11-2 to TRBJ1-5, with no clear D. Trimming cost V 5 bases and J 6 bases, with 11 bases left between them. The CDR3 consists of 13 residues. From germline, CDR1 is SGHAT and CDR2 FQNNGV. CDR3 sequence: CASSILLGQPQHF. In DNA form, the CDR3 reads TGTGCCAGCAGCATTCTCCTAGGTCAGCCCCAGCATTTT.

This chain uses TRBV27 with TRBJ2-7, with 7 nucleotides matching TRBD1. Looked up from germline, CDR1 is MNHEY and CDR2 is SMNVEV (reference sequence). The CDR3 consists of 14 residues. Losses at the gene ends were 5 bases for V and 0 bases for J; bases not matched to a gene: 4. The CDR3 coding sequence is TGTGCCAGCAGTGTCCAGGGGGACTCCTACGAGCAGTACTTC. Translated, it gives CASSVQGDSYEQYF.

This chain uses TRBV4-1 with TRBJ2-7; TRBD2 matches 12 bases. The V segment lost 4 bases and the J segment 1 base; nucleotides outside the gene matches: 11. Germline V gene lookup returns CDR1 MGHRA and CDR2 YSYEKL. CDR3 size: 18 residues. CDR3 amino acids: CASSPIDRLAGESYEQYF. The CDR3 DNA reads as TGCGCCAGCAGCCCTATCGATAGACTAGCGGGAGAGTCCTACGAGCAGTACTTC.

The gene calls are TRBV19 and TRBJ1-2; TRBD1 agrees at 7 bases. V shed 6 bases, J shed 4 bases, and the junction held 8 bases outside the gene matches. Germline V gives CDR1 LNHDA, CDR2 SQIVND (reference sequence). This CDR3 is built from 14 residues. CDR3 coding DNA: TGTGCCAGTAGATCAGGGGGTGGATCCTATGGCTACACCTTC. It yields the protein CASRSGGGSYGYTF.

J is TRBJ2-7 and V is TRBV5-1; D uncertain. The CDR3 is 15 amino acids. V was cut by 4 bases and J by 0 bases, with 14 bases left in between. Germline lookup yields CDR1 SGHRS and CDR2 YFSETQ. The CDR3 region has the DNA TGCGCCAGCAGCCCGGTCCAAAGGAGCTCCTACGAGCAGTACTTC. Translated, it gives CASSPVQRSSYEQYF.

V gene TRBV7-3 combines with J gene TRBJ1-5; no clear D. Germline CDR1 is SGHTA and CDR2 is FQGTGA. The CDR3 consists of 13 residues. With 2 bases removed from V and 1 base from J, the gap between germline ends came to 3 bases. CDR3 coding DNA: TGTGCCAGCAGCTTATCGAGCAATCAGCCCCAGCATTTT. This translates into CASSLSSNQPQHF.